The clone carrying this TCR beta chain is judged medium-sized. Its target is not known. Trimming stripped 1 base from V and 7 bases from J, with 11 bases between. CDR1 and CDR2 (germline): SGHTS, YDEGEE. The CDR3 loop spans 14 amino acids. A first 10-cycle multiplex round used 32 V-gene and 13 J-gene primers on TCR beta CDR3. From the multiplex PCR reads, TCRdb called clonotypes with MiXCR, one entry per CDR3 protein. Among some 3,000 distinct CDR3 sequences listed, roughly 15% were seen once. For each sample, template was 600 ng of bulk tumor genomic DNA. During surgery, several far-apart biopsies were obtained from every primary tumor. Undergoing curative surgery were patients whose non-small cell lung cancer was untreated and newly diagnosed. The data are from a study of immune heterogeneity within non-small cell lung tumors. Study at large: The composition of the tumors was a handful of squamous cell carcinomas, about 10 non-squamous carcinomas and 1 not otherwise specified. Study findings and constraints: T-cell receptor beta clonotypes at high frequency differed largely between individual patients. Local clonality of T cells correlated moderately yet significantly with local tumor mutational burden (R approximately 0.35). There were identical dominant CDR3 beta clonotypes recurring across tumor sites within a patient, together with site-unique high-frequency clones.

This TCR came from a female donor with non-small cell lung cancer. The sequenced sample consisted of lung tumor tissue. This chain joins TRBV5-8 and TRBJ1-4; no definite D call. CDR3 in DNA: TGTGCCAGCAGCTTGTTTTCCTGGGGTGAAAAACTGTTTTTT. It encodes CASSLFSWGEKLFF.